This record covers a single T cell receptor (beta chain). Its antigen is as yet unknown. Tregs were sorted as CD4+CD25+CD127-/low cells. Study observations and caveats: In terms of TCR gene usage, tumor memory CD4+ T cells clustered together with blood and lymph node memory CD4+ cells, as well as with lymph node naive CD4+ cells. Whole repertoires were not studied in the larger cohort, only one V-J beta rearrangement.

After constant-region reverse-primer amplification, full-length variable regions underwent semi-nested PCR with Nested Universal Primer A. Each CDR3 protein is one row after TCRdb ran MiXCR on the 5' RACE reads. This sample has tens of thousands of distinct CDR3 sequences, with about 25% found just once. The origin of this receptor is a female donor with breast cancer. Sequenced sample: tumor-infiltrating Tregs sorted from the breast tumor.

CDR3 in DNA: TGCGCCAGCAGCTGGGGCACAGGGGACGGCAATCAGCCCCAGCATTTT. This translates into CASSWGTGDGNQPQHF. The chain carries TRBV5-1 and TRBJ1-5, with 7 bases identical to TRBD1. CDR1 is SGHRS, CDR2 YFSETQ, per germline. Trimming at V came to 3 bases and at J to 2 bases, leaving 8 bases not matched to a gene. The CDR3 length is 16 residues.